Listed below are T cell receptor beta chains from one sample, sequenced in a study of cytomegalovirus exposure and HLA in healthy donors. Assay: immunoSEQ multiplex PCR; the TCRdb copy retains only in-frame clones and omits some. The table lists around 300,000 clones, 87% of them singletons. The source material was PBMCs. Receptor source: a woman in her twenties or thirties in good health and CMV-seropositive. CDR3s leave out the opening cysteine and the closing phenylalanine or tryptophan. The D gene is left open where the match is weak. Some rows mark clone size as missing; the rest say once, few, many or name a class of expanded clone.

abundance	v_gene	j_gene	d_gene	CDR3aa
NA	TRBV29-1	TRBJ2-7	TRBD1	SVLQAQGNEQY
NA	TRBV28	TRBJ2-3	TRBD2	ASSLTSGTADTQY
few	TRBV9	TRBJ2-7	NA	ASSVVPREANEQY
NA	TRBV9	TRBJ1-2	NA	ASTPGRNYGYT
NA	TRBV4-3	TRBJ1-4	NA	ASSQVGSGREKLF
once	TRBV29-1	TRBJ2-2	NA	SAQGLNTGELF
NA	TRBV6-5	TRBJ2-7	TRBD1	ASSPGTGSSYEQY
NA	TRBV18	TRBJ2-2	TRBD2	ASSPPGTSGSTGELF
NA	TRBV15	TRBJ1-1	NA	ATSRDRVNTEAF
NA	TRBV19	TRBJ2-7	NA	ASRSQGYEQY
NA	TRBV7-9	TRBJ1-1	NA	ASLLDTEAF
NA	TRBV5-1	TRBJ1-1	TRBD1	ASSSGQGGTEAF
NA	TRBV20-1	TRBJ2-7	NA	SARERYEQY
once	TRBV15	TRBJ2-2	TRBD2	ATTPGEGNAGELF
NA	TRBV11-3	TRBJ2-7	NA	ASSLGGGYEQY
NA	TRBV9	TRBJ2-2	TRBD1	ASSVAPDRGQAGELF
once	TRBV9	TRBJ2-3	TRBD2	ASSGTSGRSNTDTQY
NA	TRBV28	TRBJ2-1	NA	ASSLRVGDYNEQF
once	TRBV7-3	TRBJ2-7	NA	ASATGGSGEQY
once	TRBV5-1	TRBJ1-3	TRBD1	ASSLAQGAGNTIY
NA	TRBV15	TRBJ1-3	TRBD1	ATRQGAGNTIY
NA	TRBV4-2	TRBJ1-1	TRBD1	ASSQATGTAHQMNTEAF
NA	TRBV4-2	TRBJ2-4	TRBD2	ASSQGTSGRIIQY
NA	TRBV27	TRBJ1-6	NA	ASRPGVGNSPLH
NA	TRBV7-8	TRBJ2-6	NA	ASSLEASLTSGANVLT
NA	TRBV30	TRBJ2-7	NA	AWRGMFYEQY
NA	TRBV5-5	TRBJ1-5	TRBD1	ASSLGQGGQPQH
NA	TRBV9	TRBJ2-7	TRBD2	ASSQSSGGSSYEQY
NA	TRBV5-1	TRBJ2-1	NA	ASSPMTSSDSYNEQF
once	TRBV6-1	TRBJ1-2	NA	ASTGDYGYT
NA	TRBV9	TRBJ2-2	NA	ASTVGADTGELF
NA	TRBV5-6	TRBJ2-7	TRBD1	ASSLAQTGGGEQY
once	TRBV20-1	TRBJ2-7	TRBD1	SARYQQGLY
NA	TRBV15	TRBJ2-1	NA	ATSTRDLSYNEQF
NA	TRBV6-1	TRBJ1-2	NA	ASSEPRRGRFNYGYT
NA	TRBV5-1	TRBJ2-5	TRBD1	ASSLGTGLETQY
NA	TRBV4-3	TRBJ1-4	NA	ASSQEVRVRAANEKLF
NA	TRBV5-1	TRBJ1-1	NA	ASSSTQRGTEAF
NA	TRBV7-9	TRBJ2-1	NA	ASSLRGNYNEQF
NA	TRBV23-1	TRBJ1-6	NA	APSRDGNSPLH
NA	TRBV29-1	TRBJ2-2	TRBD2	SVVGLAEQLTGELF
NA	TRBV30	TRBJ2-6	NA	ACIMGLSGANVLT
NA	TRBV19	TRBJ2-7	NA	ASSDRPSYEQY
once	TRBV7-6	TRBJ2-7	NA	ASSFSILASDYEQY
NA	TRBV5-1	TRBJ2-3	NA	ASSLEGQQDTQY
NA	TRBV7-6	TRBJ1-4	NA	ASSKSNEKLF
few	TRBV19	TRBJ2-5	NA	ASSPQKGGRETQY
once	TRBV7-6	TRBJ2-7	NA	ASSLGSGPYEQY
NA	TRBV18	TRBJ2-7	TRBD2	ASSQPGLAGYEQY
NA	TRBV30	TRBJ2-1	TRBD2	AWSELAGGRYNEQF
NA	TRBV6-5	TRBJ2-7	NA	ASTMGTAGTYEQY
NA	TRBV6-4	TRBJ2-3	TRBD2	ASSERAGGLSDTQY
NA	TRBV7-9	TRBJ2-7	TRBD1	ASSLGAGGIKSYEQY
NA	TRBV7-2	TRBJ1-4	NA	ASSFSTEKLF